The next 28 T cell receptor beta chains were all read from a single sample in a study of blood T cell repertoires in COVID-19. The assay was immunoSEQ multiplex PCR, and TCRdb's table has in-frame clones only and misses some. This table has under 250,000 clones, 75% to 85% appearing once. The specimen was peripheral blood. These receptors originate from a human donor in a cohort sampled during active COVID-19.

In this sample, this clone turned up a few times. This chain connects TRBV9 to TRBJ2-7; tentative D call: TRBD1 (5 bases). V was shortened by 3 bases and J by 6 bases, with 13 bases between the two germline ends. The germline CDR1 and CDR2 sequences are SGDLS and YYNGEE. The CDR3 runs 13 residues. The CDR3 nucleotides are TGTGCCAGCAGCGGTCGACAGTCTTCCGAGCAGTACTTC. Its protein is CASSGRQSSEQYF.

V usage is TRBV19 and J usage is TRBJ2-2; possible D gene TRBD2, 5 bases. Trimming removed 5 bases at V and 3 bases at J, with 10 bases between. The CDR3 sequence is 14 residues long. Germline V gives CDR1 LNHDA, CDR2 SQIVND (reference sequence). CDR3 nucleotide sequence: TGTGCCAGTAGTCCCCGGACTGACACCGGGGAGCTGTTTTTT. Residues: CASSPRTDTGELFF.

The chain is built from TRBV28 and TRBJ1-4, with 7 bases lining up with TRBD1. Trimming removed 3 bases from V and 0 bases from J; junction bases left unmatched: 10. CDR1 is MDHEN and CDR2 is SYDVKM in the germline V gene. This CDR3 is built from 18 residues. The CDR3 bases are TGTGCCAGCAGTTTTATGGCCCGTGGACAGGCAACTAATGAAAAACTGTTTTTT. It codes for CASSFMARGQATNEKLFF.

The rearrangement links TRBV2 to TRBJ2-2; D may be TRBD1 (5 bases). The CDR3 sequence is 16 residues long. CDR1 is SNHLY and CDR2 is FYNNEI in the germline V gene. V lost 0 bases and J lost 5, with 13 bases in between. CDR3 sequence: CASSEAGRHRTGELFF. Here the CDR3 DNA reads TGTGCCAGCAGTGAAGCTGGCAGACACAGGACCGGGGAGCTGTTTTTT.

The chain joins TRBV24-1 to TRBJ2-1; 9 positions agree with TRBD2. J was trimmed by 4 bases and V by 4 bases; bases with no gene match: 7. The CDR3 totals 16 residues. Germline CDR1 is KGHDR and CDR2 is SFDVKD. The CDR3 spells CATSDPTSGLYNEQFF. In DNA form, the CDR3 reads TGTGCCACCAGTGACCCGACTAGCGGCCTTTACAATGAGCAGTTCTTC.

This sequence joins TRBV20-1 and TRBJ2-1, with TRBD2 matching 8 bases. With V trimmed by 3 bases and J by 7 bases, 11 bases remained unmatched. There are 15 residues in the CDR3. CDR1 is DFQATT and CDR2 is SNEGSKA in the germline V gene (reference sequence). The CDR3 nucleotides are TGCAGTGCTAGTGAGAGGGGACTAGGATCGAATGAGCAGTTCTTC. It codes for CSASERGLGSNEQFF.

The chain employs TRBV4-1 and TRBJ1-4; TRBD1 is a possible D gene (6 bases). The V end was cut by 0 bases, the J end by 8 bases, with 13 bases between. The CDR3 is 15 amino acids. Germline CDR1 reads MGHRA; CDR2 reads YSYEKL. Here the CDR3 reads CASSQEGRGDEKLFF. Here the CDR3 DNA reads TGCGCCAGCAGCCAAGAGGGGAGGGGGGACGAAAAACTGTTTTTT.

The chain employs TRBV7-9 and TRBJ2-3, with D perhaps matching TRBD2 (5 bases). Germline assignment: CDR1 SEHNR and CDR2 FQNEAQ (reference sequence). The CDR3 is made up of 14 amino acids. With 0 bases removed from V and 6 bases from J, the gap between germline ends came to 10 bases. CDR3 nucleotide sequence: TGTGCCAGCAGCTTAGCGGGAGCGGTGGATACGCAGTATTTT. Translating gives CASSLAGAVDTQYF.

This chain uses TRBV19 with TRBJ1-5; 8 nucleotides match TRBD1. CDR1 and CDR2 from the germline V gene are LNHDA and SQIVND (reference sequence). V was pared by 5 bases and J by 1 base, with 7 bases of the junction left unmatched. The CDR3 length is 16 residues. CDR3 coding DNA: TGTGCCAGTAGTCACCGGACAGGGAGAAGCAATCAGCCCCAGCATTTT. Amino acid sequence: CASSHRTGRSNQPQHF.

The chain employs TRBV4-2 and TRBJ2-3; a weak D match, TRBD2 (5 bases). Germline CDR1 and CDR2: LGHNA and YNFKEQ. The length of the CDR3 is 17 residues. V shed 4 bases and J shed 1 base, with 18 bases lying between them. The CDR3 DNA sequence: TGTGCCAGCAGCCCCACCCAGGCCCTAGCCCGCACAGATACGCAGTATTTT. It specifies CASSPTQALARTDTQYF.

The rearrangement uses TRBV28 and TRBJ2-1; perhaps TRBD2 as D (6 bases). V was clipped by 2 bases and J by 5 bases, with 13 bases between them. The CDR3 spans 15 residues. From germline, CDR1 is MDHEN and CDR2 SYDVKM. The CDR3 DNA reads as TGTGCCAGCAGTTTAGGACGGAGGGCCCACAATGAGCAGTTCTTC. This translates into CASSLGRRAHNEQFF.

The genes are TRBV7-9 and TRBJ2-1; D is perhaps TRBD2 (6 bases). This CDR3 spans 16 amino acids. Germline V lookup: CDR1 SEHNR, CDR2 FQNEAQ (reference sequence). V was trimmed by 5 bases and J by 0 bases, leaving 14 bases between them. The CDR3, as DNA: TGTGCCAGCAGCCCTAGAACTAGCAGCTCCTACAATGAGCAGTTCTTC. It codes for CASSPRTSSSYNEQFF.

V and J are TRBV10-3 and TRBJ1-2; D perhaps matches TRBD1 (5 bases). This CDR3 has 22 residues. V shed 2 bases and J shed 1 base, with 32 bases lying between them. Germline CDR1 and CDR2: ENHRY and SYGVKD. In DNA, the CDR3 is TGTGCCATCAGTGAGCCGATCACACAAAAGGGGCATCACCGAACGTTTAACTATGGCTACACCTTC. This codes for CAISEPITQKGHHRTFNYGYTF.

The chain joins TRBV7-2 to TRBJ2-7; TRBD2 matches at 9 bases. From germline, CDR1 is SGHTA and CDR2 FQGNSA. V shed 1 base, J shed 2 bases, and the junction held 9 bases outside the gene matches. The CDR3 has 17 amino acids. The CDR3 bases are TGTGCCAGCAGCTTAGAGTCCAGTCTAGCGGGGACCTACGAGCAGTACTTC. The encoded protein is CASSLESSLAGTYEQYF.

J is TRBJ2-2 and V is TRBV28; the match to TRBD2 covers 10 bases. Germline V gene data show CDR1 as MDHEN and CDR2 as SYDVKM. The CDR3 has 17 amino acids. The J segment lost 5 bases and the V segment lost 6 bases, leaving 12 bases of the junction unmatched. In nucleotides, the CDR3 is TGTGCCAGCAGCCCCCCGGCTAGCGGGAGTTATACCGGGGAGCTGTTTTTT. Its protein is CASSPPASGSYTGELFF.

The rearrangement joins TRBV5-1 to TRBJ2-2, with 10 bases that match TRBD2. Germline-derived CDR1 and CDR2 are SGHRS and YFSETQ. J gave up 3 bases and V 0 bases, and 5 bases lay outside the gene matches. The CDR3 has 17 residues. DNA of the CDR3: TGCGCCAGCAGCTTGGTTGCAGCGGGAGGGGACACCGGGGAGCTGTTTTTT. This gives the protein CASSLVAAGGDTGELFF.

The J gene is TRBJ1-2, the V gene TRBV7-9, with D tentatively TRBD1 (6 bases). Germline CDR1 and CDR2: SEHNR and FQNEAQ (reference sequence). The CDR3 runs 12 residues. Trimming removed 2 bases at V and 5 bases at J, with 6 bases between. CDR3 DNA sequence: TGTGCCAGCAGCTTACAGGGGTATGGCTACACCTTC. As protein: CASSLQGYGYTF.

V gene TRBV5-1 combines with J gene TRBJ2-1; D is unclear. The CDR3 sequence is 13 residues long. Germline lookup yields CDR1 SGHRS and CDR2 YFSETQ. Trimming pared 0 bases from V and 4 bases from J, leaving 5 bases between. The CDR3 bases are TGCGCCAGCAGCTTGGAACTTTACAATGAGCAGTTCTTC. Translated: CASSLELYNEQFF. The full variable domain, in which reference TRBV5-1 and TRBJ2-1 provide the parts outside the CDR3, is KAGVTQTPRYLIKTRGQQVTLSCSPISGHRSVSWYQQTPGQGLQFLFEYFSETQRNKGNFPGRFSGRQFSNSRSEMNVSTLELGDSALYLCASSLELYNEQFFGPGTRLTVL.

The rearrangement uses TRBV5-1 and TRBJ2-2, with TRBD2 matching 13 bases. Germline V CDR1 and CDR2: SGHRS, YFSETQ. V lost 4 bases and J lost 4; bases outside the gene matches: 10. The CDR3 is made up of 18 amino acids. The DNA of the CDR3 is TGCGCCAGCAGCATACTACTAGCGGGAGGGCCGGGCACCGGGGAGCTGTTTTTT. Its translation: CASSILLAGGPGTGELFF.

The chain combines TRBV7-6 with TRBJ1-4, with TRBD1 identical over 9 bases. The CDR3 extends over 14 amino acids. The V gene end was trimmed by 2 bases and the J gene end by 11 bases; junction bases not matched to a gene: 6. Looked up from germline, CDR1 is SGHVS and CDR2 is FNYEAQ. This CDR3 reads CASSLRTGESKLFF. The CDR3, as DNA: TGTGCCAGCAGCTTAAGGACAGGGGAGTCCAAACTGTTTTTT.

The chain has TRBV11-2 and TRBJ2-7; possibly TRBD1 for D (6 bases). The germline V gene has CDR1 SGHAT and CDR2 FQNNGV. The CDR3 runs to 12 residues. Trimming removed 4 bases from V and 2 bases from J, with 6 bases in between. The CDR3 DNA reads TGTGCCAGCAGCTGGGGGCCCTACGAGCAGTACTTC. Amino acids: CASSWGPYEQYF.

The genes are TRBV6-6 and TRBJ2-3; no definite D call. The V gene's germline CDR1 is MNHNY and CDR2 SVGAGI (reference sequence). CDR3 length equals 13 residues. V was shortened by 0 bases and J by 6 bases, with 7 bases between the two germline ends. The DNA of the CDR3 is TGTGCCAGCAGTTACTCTAAGCCCGATACGCAGTATTTT. It translates to CASSYSKPDTQYF.

CDR3: CASSPGQVPNTIYF. The CDR3 nucleotides are TGCGCCAGCAGCCCCGGACAGGTCCCAAACACCATATATTTT. This chain uses TRBV4-1 with TRBJ1-3; 7 positions match TRBD1. The CDR3 length is 14 residues. Germline-derived CDR1 and CDR2 are MGHRA and YSYEKL. The V and J ends lost 4 bases and 6 bases, in that order; junction bases with no gene match: 6.

This chain links TRBV11-2 with TRBJ2-7; 7 bases align to TRBD1. Germline lookup yields CDR1 SGHAT and CDR2 FQNNGV. There are 15 residues in the CDR3. Losses at the gene ends were 5 bases for V and 7 bases for J; bases not matched to a gene: 14. The CDR3 spells CASSLVQGTPGEQYF. The CDR3, as DNA: TGTGCCAGCAGCCTCGTACAGGGGACCCCTGGGGAGCAGTACTTC.

The chain couples TRBV28 to TRBJ2-5, with TRBD2 matching over 11 bases. Germline loops: CDR1 MDHEN, CDR2 SYDVKM. With V trimmed by 4 bases and J by 2 bases, 3 bases remained unmatched. The CDR3 runs 15 residues. In DNA, the CDR3 is TGTGCCAGCAGTTCGACTAGCGGGACTCAAGAGACCCAGTACTTC. It yields the protein CASSSTSGTQETQYF.

The V call is TRBV19, the J call TRBJ2-7; 8 positions agree with TRBD1. Unmatched junction bases numbered 6, after V lost 3 bases and J lost 5 bases. This CDR3 contains 14 residues. The germline gives CDR1 LNHDA, CDR2 SQIVND (reference sequence). Here the CDR3 DNA reads TGTGCCAGTAGTATGCTCGGACAGGGAAACGAGCAGTACTTC. Amino acids: CASSMLGQGNEQYF.

V gene TRBV7-9 combines with J gene TRBJ1-2; a possible D gene is TRBD1 (5 bases). Per the germline V gene, CDR1 is SEHNR and CDR2 is FQNEAQ (reference sequence). The CDR3 length is 16 residues. Trimming cost V 4 bases and J 0 bases, with 15 bases left between them. The CDR3 DNA is TGTGCCAGCAGCTCAAACCTTGAACAGGCTAACTATGGCTACACCTTC. Its translation: CASSSNLEQANYGYTF. The whole variable domain, filled in from reference TRBV7-9 and TRBJ1-2, reads DTGVSQNPRHKITKRGQNVTFRCDPISEHNRLYWYRQTLGQGPEFLTYFQNEAQLEKSRLLSDRFSAERPKGSFSTLEIQRTEQGDSAMYLCASSSNLEQANYGYTFGSGTRLTVV.

The rearrangement uses TRBV28 and TRBJ1-6; D might be TRBD1 (5 bases). The CDR3 spans 16 residues. Germline V gene sequence: CDR1 MDHEN, CDR2 SYDVKM. V gave up 3 bases and J gave up 7 bases, with 16 bases separating them. The CDR3 region is CASSFGVAGPNSPLHF. The CDR3 DNA follows: TGTGCCAGCAGTTTCGGAGTGGCAGGGCCGAATTCACCCCTCCACTTT. Combining the CDR3 with reference TRBV28 and TRBJ1-6 gives the whole variable domain DVKVTQSSRYLVKRTGEKVFLECVQDMDHENMFWYRQDPGLGLRLIYFSYDVKMKEKGDIPEGYSVSREKKERFSLILESASTNQTSMYLCASSFGVAGPNSPLHFGNGTRLTVT.